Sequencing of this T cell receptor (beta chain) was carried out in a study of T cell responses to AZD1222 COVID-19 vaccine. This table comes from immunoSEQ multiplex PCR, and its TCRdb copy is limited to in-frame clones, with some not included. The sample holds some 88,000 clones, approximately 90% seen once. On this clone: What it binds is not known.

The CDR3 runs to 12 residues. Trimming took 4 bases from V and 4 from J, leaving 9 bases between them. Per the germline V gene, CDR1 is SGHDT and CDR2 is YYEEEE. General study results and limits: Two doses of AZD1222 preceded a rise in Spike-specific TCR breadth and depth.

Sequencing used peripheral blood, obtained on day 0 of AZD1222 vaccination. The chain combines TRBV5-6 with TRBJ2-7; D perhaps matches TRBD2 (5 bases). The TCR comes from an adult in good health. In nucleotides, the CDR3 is TGTGCCAGCAGCGAGGGCCATTACGAGCAGTACTTC. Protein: CASSEGHYEQYF.